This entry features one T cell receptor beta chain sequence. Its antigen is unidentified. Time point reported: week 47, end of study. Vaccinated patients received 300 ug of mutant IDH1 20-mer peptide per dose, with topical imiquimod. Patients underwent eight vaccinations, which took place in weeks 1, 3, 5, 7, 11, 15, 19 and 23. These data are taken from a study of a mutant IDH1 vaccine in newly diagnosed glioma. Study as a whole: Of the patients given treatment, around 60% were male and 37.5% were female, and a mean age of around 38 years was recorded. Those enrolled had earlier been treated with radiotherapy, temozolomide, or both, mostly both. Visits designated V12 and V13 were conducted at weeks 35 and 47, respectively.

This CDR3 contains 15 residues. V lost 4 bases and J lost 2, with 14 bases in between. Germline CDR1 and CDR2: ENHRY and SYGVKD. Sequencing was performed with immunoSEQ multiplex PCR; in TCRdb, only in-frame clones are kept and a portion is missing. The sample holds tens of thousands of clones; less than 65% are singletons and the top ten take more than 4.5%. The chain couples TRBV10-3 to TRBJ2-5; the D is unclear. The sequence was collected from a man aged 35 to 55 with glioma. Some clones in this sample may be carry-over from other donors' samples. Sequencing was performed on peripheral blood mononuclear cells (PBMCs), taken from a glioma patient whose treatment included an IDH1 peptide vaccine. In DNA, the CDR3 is TGTGCCATCAGTGCCGAGTCGGCCGGGCAAGAGACCCAGTACTTC. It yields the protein CAISAESAGQETQYF.